This T cell receptor (beta chain) derives from a study of blood T cell repertoires in COVID-19. Study overall: COVID-19 samples, acute and convalescent, were from the United States, Italy and Spain. PBMCs, B-cell-depleted T cells, or T cells provided the cDNA or gDNA that made up the material.

This CDR3 is 19 amino acids long. Original processing notes: Quantification of nucleated cells was approximated via reference gene primer amplification. Only in-frame clones appear in the TCRdb table, and some are missing; sequencing was by immunoSEQ multiplex PCR. V and J calls plus clone size are reproduced from that table; the DNA served to infer D and trimming. The top ten clones hold about 2.5% of a sample with over 200,000 clones, approximately 83% of them seen once. This chain joins TRBV21-1 and TRBJ2-1; the D call of TRBD2 is as the table states it, not checked on the DNA. TRBV21-1 is a documented pseudogene. Sequenced sample: peripheral blood. This TCR was recovered from a woman in her thirties or forties with active or convalescent COVID-19. CDR3 coding DNA: TGTGCCAGCAACCAAAATCTTGAGCACGGGGAGGGCCGGAACAATGAGCAGTTCTTC. This encodes CASNQNLEHGEGRNNEQFF.